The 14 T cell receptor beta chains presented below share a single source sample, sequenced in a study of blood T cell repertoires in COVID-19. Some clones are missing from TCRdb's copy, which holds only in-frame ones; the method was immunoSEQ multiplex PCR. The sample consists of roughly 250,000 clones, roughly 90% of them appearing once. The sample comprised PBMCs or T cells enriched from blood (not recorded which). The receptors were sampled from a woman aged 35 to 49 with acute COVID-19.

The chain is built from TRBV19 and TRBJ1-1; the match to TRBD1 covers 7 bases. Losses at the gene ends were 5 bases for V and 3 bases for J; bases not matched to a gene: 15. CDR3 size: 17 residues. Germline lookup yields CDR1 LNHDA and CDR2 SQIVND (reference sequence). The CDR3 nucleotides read TGTGCCAGTAGTCCCCTTCGAGTAGGGGGCGCGGACACTGAAGCTTTCTTT. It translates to CASSPLRVGGADTEAFF. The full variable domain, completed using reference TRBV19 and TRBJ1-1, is DGGITQSPKYLFRKEGQNVTLSCEQNLNHDAMYWYRQDPGQGLRLIYYSQIVNDFQKGDIAEGYSVSREKKESFPLTVTSAQKNPTAFYLCASSPLRVGGADTEAFFGQGTRLTVV.

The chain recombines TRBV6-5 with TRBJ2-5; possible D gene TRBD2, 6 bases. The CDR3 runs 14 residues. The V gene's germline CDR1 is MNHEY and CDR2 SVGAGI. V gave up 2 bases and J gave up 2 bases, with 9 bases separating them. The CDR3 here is CASSYGSGQETQYF. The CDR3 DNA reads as TGTGCCAGCAGTTACGGGAGCGGGCAAGAGACCCAGTACTTC.

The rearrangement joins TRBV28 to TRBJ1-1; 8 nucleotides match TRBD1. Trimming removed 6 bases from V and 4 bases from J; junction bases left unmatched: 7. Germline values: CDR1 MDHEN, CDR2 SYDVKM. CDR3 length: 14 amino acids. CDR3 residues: CASRPGQGGTEAFF. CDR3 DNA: TGTGCCAGCAGACCTGGACAGGGCGGCACTGAAGCTTTCTTT.

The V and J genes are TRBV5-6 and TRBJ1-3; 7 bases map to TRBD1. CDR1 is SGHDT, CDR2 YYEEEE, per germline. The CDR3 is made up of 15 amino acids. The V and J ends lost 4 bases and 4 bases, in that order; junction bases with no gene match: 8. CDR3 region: CASSIPQGPGNTIYF. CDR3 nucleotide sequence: TGTGCCAGCAGCATACCACAGGGGCCAGGAAACACCATATATTTT. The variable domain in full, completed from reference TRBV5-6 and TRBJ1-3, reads DAGVTQSPTHLIKTRGQQVTLRCSPKSGHDTVSWYQQALGQGPQFIFQYYEEEERQRGNFPDRFSGHQFPNYSSELNVNALLLGDSALYLCASSIPQGPGNTIYFGEGSWLTVV.

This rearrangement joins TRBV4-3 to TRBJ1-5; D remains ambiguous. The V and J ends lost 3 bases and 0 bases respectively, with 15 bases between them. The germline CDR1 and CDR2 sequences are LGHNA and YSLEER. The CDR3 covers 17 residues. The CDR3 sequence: CASSQNPPGISNQPQHF. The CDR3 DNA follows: TGCGCCAGCAGCCAGAACCCTCCGGGAATTAGCAATCAGCCCCAGCATTTT.

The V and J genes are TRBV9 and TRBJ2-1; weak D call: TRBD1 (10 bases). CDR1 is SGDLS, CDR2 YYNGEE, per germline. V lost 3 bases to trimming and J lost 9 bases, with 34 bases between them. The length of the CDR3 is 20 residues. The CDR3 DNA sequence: TGTGCCAGCAGCGGGCCCTGGACAGGGGGTCGGGCGGGAGGGCCCTCTGAGCAGTTCTTC. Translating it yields CASSGPWTGGRAGGPSEQFF.

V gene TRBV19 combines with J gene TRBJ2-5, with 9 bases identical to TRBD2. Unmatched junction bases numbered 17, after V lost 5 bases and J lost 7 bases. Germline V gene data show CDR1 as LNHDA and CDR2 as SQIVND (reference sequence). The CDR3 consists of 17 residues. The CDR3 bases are TGTGCCAGTAGTCCTATCGCGGGGGGGCCGGTCTTAGGGACCCAGTACTTC. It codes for CASSPIAGGPVLGTQYF.

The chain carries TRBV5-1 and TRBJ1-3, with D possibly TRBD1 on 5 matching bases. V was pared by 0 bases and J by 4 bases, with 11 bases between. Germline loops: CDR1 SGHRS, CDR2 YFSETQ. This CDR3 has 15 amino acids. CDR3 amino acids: CASSLADSSGNTIYF. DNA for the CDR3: TGCGCCAGCAGCTTGGCCGACAGCTCGGGAAACACCATATATTTT.

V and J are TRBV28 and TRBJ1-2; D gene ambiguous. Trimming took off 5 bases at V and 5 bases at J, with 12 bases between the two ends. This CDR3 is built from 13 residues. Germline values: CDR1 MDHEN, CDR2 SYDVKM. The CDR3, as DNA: TGTGCCAGCAGTCCACGGCGGCTTTATGGCTACACCTTC. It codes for CASSPRRLYGYTF.

The CDR3 protein is CASSITAVSGNTIYF. DNA for the CDR3: TGTGCCAGTAGTATAACCGCAGTCTCTGGAAACACCATATATTTT. The gene calls are TRBV19 and TRBJ1-3; no definite D call. The CDR3 totals 15 residues. Per the germline V gene, CDR1 is LNHDA and CDR2 is SQIVND (reference sequence). Trimming removed 2 bases from V and 0 bases from J, with 8 bases in between.

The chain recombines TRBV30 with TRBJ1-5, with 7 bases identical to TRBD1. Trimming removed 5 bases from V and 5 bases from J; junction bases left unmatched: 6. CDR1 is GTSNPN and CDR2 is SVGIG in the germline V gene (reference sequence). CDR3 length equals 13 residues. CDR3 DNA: TGTGCCTGGGCAAGGACAGGCTATCAGCCCCAGCATTTT. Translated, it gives CAWARTGYQPQHF.

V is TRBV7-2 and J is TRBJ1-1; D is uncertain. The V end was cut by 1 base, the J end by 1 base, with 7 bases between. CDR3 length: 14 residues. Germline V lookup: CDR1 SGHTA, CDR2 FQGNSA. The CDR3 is CASSLETGNTEAFF. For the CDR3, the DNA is TGTGCCAGCAGCTTAGAGACGGGGAACACTGAAGCTTTCTTT.

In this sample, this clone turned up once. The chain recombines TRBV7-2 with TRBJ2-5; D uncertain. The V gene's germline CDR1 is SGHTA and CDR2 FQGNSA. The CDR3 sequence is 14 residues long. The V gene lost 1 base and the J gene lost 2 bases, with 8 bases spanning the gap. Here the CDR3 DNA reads TGTGCCAGCAGCTTAGGACTTCTACAAGAGACCCAGTACTTC. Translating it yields CASSLGLLQETQYF.

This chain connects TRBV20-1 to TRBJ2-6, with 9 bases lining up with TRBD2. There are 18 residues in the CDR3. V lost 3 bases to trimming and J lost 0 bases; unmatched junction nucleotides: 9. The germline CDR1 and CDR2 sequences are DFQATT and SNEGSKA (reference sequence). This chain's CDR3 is CSASTRLAGSSGANVLTF. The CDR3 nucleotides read TGCAGTGCTAGTACCCGGCTAGCGGGATCCTCTGGGGCCAACGTCCTGACTTTC.